This entry describes one TCR beta chain. This clonotype was picked up many times. There is no known antigen for this receptor. This may arise from a read error, as a much more abundant clone is one base away. The data derive from a study of patients with pleural tuberculosis (dated by TCRdb to 2013 to 2016). The germline V gene yields MNHNS for CDR1 and SASEGT for CDR2. CDR3 length: 15 amino acids, cysteine to phenylalanine. Of all the DNA, just the CDR3 is kept, 45 bases in frame from base 1. The sequencing machine was an Illumina Genome Analyzer IIx. The public sequencing data were trimmed at Q25 with fastp and processed into clonotypes with MiXCR by TCRdb, which kept only in-frame beta chains. Entries that share a CDR3 protein sequence are merged under the most common genes and DNA. A total of under 30,000 distinct CDR3 sequences appear in this sample, 15% to 20% of them only once. The ten largest clones take up about 4% of the sample.

The sequenced sample was peripheral blood. The TCR sequence derives from a human donor with pleural tuberculosis. The rearrangement joined TRBV6-1 to TRBJ1-2, with the D gene not clear enough to name. Read as DNA, the sequence is TGTGCCAGCAGTGAATACAGTTACTCTAACTATGGCTACCCCTTC. Translated, it reads CASSEYSYSNYGYPF.